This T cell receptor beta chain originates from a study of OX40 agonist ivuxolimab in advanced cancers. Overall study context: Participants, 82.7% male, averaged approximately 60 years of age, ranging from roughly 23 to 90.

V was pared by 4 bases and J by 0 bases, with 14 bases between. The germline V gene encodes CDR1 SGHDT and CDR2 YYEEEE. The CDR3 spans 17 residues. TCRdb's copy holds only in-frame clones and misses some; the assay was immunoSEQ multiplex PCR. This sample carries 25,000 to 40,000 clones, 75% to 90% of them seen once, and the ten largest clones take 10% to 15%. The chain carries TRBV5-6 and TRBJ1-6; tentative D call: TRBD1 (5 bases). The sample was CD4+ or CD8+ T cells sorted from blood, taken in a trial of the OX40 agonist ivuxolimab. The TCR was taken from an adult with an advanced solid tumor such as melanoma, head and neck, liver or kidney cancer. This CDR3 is CASSLAGLSSYNSPLHF. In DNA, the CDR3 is TGTGCCAGCAGCCTGGCAGGGTTGAGCTCCTATAATTCACCCCTCCACTTT.